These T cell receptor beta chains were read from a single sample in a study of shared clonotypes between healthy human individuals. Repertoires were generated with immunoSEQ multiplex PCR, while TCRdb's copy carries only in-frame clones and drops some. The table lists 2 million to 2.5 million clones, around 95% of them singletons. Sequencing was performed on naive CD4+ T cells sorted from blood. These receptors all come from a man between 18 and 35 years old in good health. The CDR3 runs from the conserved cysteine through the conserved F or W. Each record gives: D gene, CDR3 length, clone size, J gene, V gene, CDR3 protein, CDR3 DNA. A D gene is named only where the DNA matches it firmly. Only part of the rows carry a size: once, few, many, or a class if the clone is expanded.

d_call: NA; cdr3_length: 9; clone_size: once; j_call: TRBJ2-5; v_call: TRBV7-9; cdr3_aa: CASSLIGYF; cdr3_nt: TGTGCCAGCAGCTTAATCGGGTACTTC
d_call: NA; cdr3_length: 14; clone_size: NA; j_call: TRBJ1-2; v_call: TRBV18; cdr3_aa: CASSPSTGVFGYTF; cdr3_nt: TGTGCCAGCTCACCTTCAACGGGGGTATTTGGCTACACCTTC
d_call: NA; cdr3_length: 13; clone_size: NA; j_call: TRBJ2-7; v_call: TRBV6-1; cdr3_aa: CASTFRSSYEQYF; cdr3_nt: TGTGCCAGCACGTTCCGAAGCTCCTACGAGCAGTACTTC
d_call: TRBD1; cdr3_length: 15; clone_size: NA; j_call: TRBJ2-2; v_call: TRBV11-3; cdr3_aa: CASSPGQGSAGELFF; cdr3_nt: TGTGCCAGCAGCCCCGGACAGGGTTCCGCCGGGGAGCTGTTTTTT
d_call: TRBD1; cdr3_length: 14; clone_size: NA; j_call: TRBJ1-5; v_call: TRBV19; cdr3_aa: CASRETGVNQPQHF; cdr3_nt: TGTGCCAGTAGGGAGACAGGGGTTAATCAGCCCCAGCATTTT
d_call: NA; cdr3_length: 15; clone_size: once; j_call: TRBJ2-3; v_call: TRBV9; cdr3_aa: CASSPGTLSTDTQYF; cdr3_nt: TGTGCCAGCAGTCCCGGGACGTTAAGCACAGATACGCAGTATTTT
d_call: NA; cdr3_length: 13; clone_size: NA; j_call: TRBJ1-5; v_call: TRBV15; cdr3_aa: CATAATGNQPQHF; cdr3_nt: TGTGCCACCGCAGCTACAGGAAATCAGCCCCAGCATTTT
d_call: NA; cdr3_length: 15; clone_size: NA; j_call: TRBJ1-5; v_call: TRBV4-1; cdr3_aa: CASSQESGRDQPQHF; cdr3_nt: TGCGCCAGCAGCCAAGAGTCCGGGAGGGATCAGCCCCAGCATTTT
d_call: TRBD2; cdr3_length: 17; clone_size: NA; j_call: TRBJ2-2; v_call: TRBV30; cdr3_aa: CAWTALRTSGTTGELFF; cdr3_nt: TGTGCCTGGACCGCCCTGCGGACTAGCGGGACCACCGGGGAGCTGTTTTTT
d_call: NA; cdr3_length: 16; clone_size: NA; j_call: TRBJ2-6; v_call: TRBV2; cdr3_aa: CASSEGFRSGANVLTF; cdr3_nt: TGTGCCAGCAGTGAAGGATTTCGCTCTGGGGCCAACGTCCTGACTTTC
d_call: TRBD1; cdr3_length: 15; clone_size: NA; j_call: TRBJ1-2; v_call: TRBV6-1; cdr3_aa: CASSSQTGPNYGYTF; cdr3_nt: TGTGCCAGCAGTTCCCAGACAGGGCCTAACTATGGCTACACCTTC
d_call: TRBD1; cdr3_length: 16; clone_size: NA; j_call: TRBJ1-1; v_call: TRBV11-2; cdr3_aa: CASSLPPGGTNTEAFF; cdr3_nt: TGTGCCAGCAGCTTACCCCCAGGGGGGACTAACACTGAAGCTTTCTTT
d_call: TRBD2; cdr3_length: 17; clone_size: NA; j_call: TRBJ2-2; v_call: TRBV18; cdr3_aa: CASSPAQGLANTGELFF; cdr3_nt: TGTGCCAGCTCTCCCGCCCAGGGACTAGCAAACACCGGGGAGCTGTTTTTT
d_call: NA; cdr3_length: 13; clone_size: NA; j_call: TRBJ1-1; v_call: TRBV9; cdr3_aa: CASSVEQNTEAFF; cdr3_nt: TGTGCCAGCAGCGTAGAACAAAACACTGAAGCTTTCTTT
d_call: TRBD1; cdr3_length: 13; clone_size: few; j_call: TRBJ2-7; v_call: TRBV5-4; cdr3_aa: CASSMGQPSEQYF; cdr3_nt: TGTGCCAGCAGCATGGGACAGCCTTCCGAGCAGTACTTC
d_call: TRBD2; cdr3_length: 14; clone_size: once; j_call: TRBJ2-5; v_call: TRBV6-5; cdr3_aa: CASSESVGGETQYF; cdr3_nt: TGTGCCAGCAGTGAAAGTGTGGGGGGGGAGACCCAGTACTTC
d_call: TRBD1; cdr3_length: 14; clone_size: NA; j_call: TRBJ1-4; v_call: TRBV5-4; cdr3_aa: CASSAGGTNEKLFF; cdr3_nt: TGTGCCAGCAGCGCAGGGGGCACTAATGAAAAACTGTTTTTT
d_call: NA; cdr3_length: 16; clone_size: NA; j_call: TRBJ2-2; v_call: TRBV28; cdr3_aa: CASTLSRPANTGELFF; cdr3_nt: TGTGCCAGCACCCTAAGCCGCCCTGCGAACACCGGGGAGCTGTTTTTT
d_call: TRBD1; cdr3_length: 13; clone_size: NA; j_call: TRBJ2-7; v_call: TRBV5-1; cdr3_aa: CASSFTGAYEQYF; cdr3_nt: TGCGCCAGCAGCTTCACAGGGGCCTACGAGCAGTACTTC
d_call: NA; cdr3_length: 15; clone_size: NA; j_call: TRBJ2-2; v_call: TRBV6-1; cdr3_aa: CASSESPGVIGELFF; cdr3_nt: TGTGCCAGCAGTGAATCACCGGGAGTCATCGGGGAGCTGTTTTTT
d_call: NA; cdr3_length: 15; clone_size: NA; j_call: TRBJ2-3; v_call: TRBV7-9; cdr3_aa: CASSLAYRYTDTQYF; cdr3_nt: TGTGCCAGCAGCTTAGCTTACCGTTACACAGATACGCAGTATTTT
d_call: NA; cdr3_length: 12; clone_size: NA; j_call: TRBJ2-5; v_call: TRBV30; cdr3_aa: CAWSQGLETQYF; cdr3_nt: TGTGCCTGGAGTCAGGGGCTAGAGACCCAGTACTTC
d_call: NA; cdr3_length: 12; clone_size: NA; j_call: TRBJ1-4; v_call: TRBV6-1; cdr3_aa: CASSPRREKLFF; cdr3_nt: TGTGCCAGCAGTCCCCGCCGGGAAAAACTGTTTTTT
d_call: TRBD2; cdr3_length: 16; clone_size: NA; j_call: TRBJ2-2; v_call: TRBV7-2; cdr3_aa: CASSLAPAGVTGELFF; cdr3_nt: TGTGCCAGCAGCTTAGCTCCAGCGGGAGTAACCGGGGAGCTGTTTTTT
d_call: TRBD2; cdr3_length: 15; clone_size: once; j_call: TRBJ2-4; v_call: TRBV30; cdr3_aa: CAWSVGGRSRDIQYF; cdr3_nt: TGTGCCTGGAGTGTAGGCGGGAGGAGTCGGGACATTCAGTACTTC
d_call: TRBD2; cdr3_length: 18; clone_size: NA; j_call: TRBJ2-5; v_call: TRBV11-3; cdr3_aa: CASSLGTSGRGHRETQYF; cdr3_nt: TGTGCCAGCAGCTTAGGAACTAGCGGGAGAGGTCACAGAGAGACCCAGTACTTC
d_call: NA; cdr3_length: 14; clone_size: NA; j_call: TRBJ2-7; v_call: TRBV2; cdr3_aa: CASTLVVTSYEQYF; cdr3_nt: TGTGCCAGCACCTTGGTAGTGACTTCCTACGAGCAGTACTTC
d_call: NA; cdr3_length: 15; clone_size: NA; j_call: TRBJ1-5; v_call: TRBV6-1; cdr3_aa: CASSEGGGSNQPQHF; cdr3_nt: TGTGCCAGCAGTGAGGGGGGAGGCAGCAATCAGCCCCAGCATTTT
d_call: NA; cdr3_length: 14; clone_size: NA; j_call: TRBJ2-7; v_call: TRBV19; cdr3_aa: CASSSRESSYEQYF; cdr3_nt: TGTGCCAGTAGCTCCAGGGAGAGCTCCTACGAGCAGTACTTC
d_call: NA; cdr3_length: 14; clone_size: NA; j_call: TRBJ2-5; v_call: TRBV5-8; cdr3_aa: CASSLAALEETQYF; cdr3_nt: TGTGCCAGCAGCTTGGCAGCACTGGAGGAGACCCAGTACTTC
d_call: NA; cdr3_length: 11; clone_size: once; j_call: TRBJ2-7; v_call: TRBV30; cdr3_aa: CANPPRSEQYF; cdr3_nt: TGTGCCAATCCTCCGCGTAGCGAGCAGTACTTC
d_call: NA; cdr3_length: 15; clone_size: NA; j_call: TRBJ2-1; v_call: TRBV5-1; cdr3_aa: CASSFRQTSYNEQFF; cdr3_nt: TGCGCCAGCAGCTTTCGACAGACCTCCTACAATGAGCAGTTCTTC
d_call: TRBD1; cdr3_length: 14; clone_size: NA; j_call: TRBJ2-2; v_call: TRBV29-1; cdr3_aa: CSAEQGAGTGELFF; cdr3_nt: TGCAGCGCCGAACAGGGGGCCGGCACCGGGGAGCTGTTTTTT
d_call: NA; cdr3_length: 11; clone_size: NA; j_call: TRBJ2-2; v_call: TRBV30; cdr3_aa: CAWGDYGELFF; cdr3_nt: TGTGCCTGGGGAGATTACGGGGAGCTGTTTTTT
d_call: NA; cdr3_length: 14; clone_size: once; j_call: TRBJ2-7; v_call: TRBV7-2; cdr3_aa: CASSFLGASGVQYF; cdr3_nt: TGTGCCAGCAGCTTCCTCGGGGCCTCGGGGGTGCAGTACTTC
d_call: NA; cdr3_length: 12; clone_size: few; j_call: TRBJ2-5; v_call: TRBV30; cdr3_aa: CAWSVGIQTQYF; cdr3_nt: TGTGCCTGGAGTGTGGGAATTCAGACCCAGTACTTC
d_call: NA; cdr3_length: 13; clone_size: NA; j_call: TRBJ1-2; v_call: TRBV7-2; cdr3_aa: CASRSAGGYGYTF; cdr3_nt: TGTGCCAGCAGGTCTGCGGGGGGCTATGGCTACACCTTC
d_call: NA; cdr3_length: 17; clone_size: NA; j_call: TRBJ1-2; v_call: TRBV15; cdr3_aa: CATSREWDTQKRYGYTF; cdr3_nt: TGTGCCACCAGCAGAGAATGGGACACCCAAAAGCGGTATGGCTACACCTTC
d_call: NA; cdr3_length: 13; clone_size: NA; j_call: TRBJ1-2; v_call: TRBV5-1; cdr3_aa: CASSPKDGYGYTF; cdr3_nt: TGCGCCAGCAGCCCAAAGGACGGCTATGGCTACACCTTC
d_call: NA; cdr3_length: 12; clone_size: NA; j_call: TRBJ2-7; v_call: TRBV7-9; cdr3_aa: CASGAGAYEQYF; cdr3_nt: TGTGCCAGTGGGGCAGGGGCCTACGAGCAGTACTTC
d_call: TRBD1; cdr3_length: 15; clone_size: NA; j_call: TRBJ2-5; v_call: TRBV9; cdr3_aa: CASSVVATGTKTQYF; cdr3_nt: TGTGCCAGCAGCGTAGTGGCGACAGGGACGAAGACCCAGTACTTC
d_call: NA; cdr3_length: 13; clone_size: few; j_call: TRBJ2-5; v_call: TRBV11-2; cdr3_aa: CASSLGEAETQYF; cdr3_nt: TGTGCCAGCAGCTTAGGGGAGGCGGAGACCCAGTACTTC
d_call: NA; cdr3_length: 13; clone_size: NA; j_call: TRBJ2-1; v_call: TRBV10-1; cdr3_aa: CATQARQANEQFF; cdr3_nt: TGCGCCACCCAGGCGAGGCAGGCAAATGAGCAGTTCTTC
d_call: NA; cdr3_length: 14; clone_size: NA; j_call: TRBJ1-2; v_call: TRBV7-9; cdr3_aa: CASSLESRSYGYTF; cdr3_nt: TGTGCCAGCAGCTTAGAATCCAGGAGCTATGGCTACACCTTC
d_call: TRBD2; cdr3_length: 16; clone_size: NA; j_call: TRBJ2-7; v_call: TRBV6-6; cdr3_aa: CASSYSLAGATYEQYF; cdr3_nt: TGTGCCAGCAGTTACTCGCTAGCGGGAGCAACCTACGAGCAGTACTTC
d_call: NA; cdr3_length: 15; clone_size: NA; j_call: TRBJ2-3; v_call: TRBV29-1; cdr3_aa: CSVARDGTFTDTQYF; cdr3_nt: TGCAGCGTTGCCCGGGACGGTACTTTCACAGATACGCAGTATTTT
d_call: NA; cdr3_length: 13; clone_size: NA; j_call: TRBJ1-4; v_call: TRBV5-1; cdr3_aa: CAGETEDNEKLFF; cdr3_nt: TGCGCCGGAGAAACAGAAGATAATGAAAAACTGTTTTTT
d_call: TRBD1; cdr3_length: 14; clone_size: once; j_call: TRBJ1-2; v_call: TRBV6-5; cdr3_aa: CASRSTGSAYGYTF; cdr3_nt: TGTGCCAGCAGATCGACAGGGAGCGCCTATGGCTACACCTTC
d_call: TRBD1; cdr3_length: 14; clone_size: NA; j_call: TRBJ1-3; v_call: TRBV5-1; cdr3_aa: CASRRDSSGNTIYF; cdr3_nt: TGCGCCAGCAGGAGGGACAGCTCTGGAAACACCATATATTTT
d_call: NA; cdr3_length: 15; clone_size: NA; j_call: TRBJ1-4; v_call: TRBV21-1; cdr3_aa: CASSKSPLDLEKLFF; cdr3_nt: TGTGCCAGCAGCAAAAGTCCTTTGGACCTAGAAAAACTGTTTTTT
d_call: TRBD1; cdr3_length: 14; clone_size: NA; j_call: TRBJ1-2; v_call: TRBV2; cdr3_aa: CASREPGQGIGYTF; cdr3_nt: TGTGCCAGCAGAGAGCCGGGACAGGGGATAGGCTACACCTTC
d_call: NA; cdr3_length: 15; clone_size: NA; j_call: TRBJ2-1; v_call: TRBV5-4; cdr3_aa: CASSLGQGRHNEQFF; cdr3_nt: TGTGCCAGCAGCTTGGGGCAGGGGAGGCACAATGAGCAGTTCTTC
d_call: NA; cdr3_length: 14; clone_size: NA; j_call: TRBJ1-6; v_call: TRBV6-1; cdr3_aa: CASTEAAYNSPLHF; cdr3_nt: TGTGCCAGCACCGAGGCAGCGTATAATTCACCCCTCCACTTT
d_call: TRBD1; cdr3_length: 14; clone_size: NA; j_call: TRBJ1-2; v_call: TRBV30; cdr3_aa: CAWREGTGVAGYTF; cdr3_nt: TGTGCCTGGAGGGAGGGGACAGGGGTCGCTGGCTACACCTTC